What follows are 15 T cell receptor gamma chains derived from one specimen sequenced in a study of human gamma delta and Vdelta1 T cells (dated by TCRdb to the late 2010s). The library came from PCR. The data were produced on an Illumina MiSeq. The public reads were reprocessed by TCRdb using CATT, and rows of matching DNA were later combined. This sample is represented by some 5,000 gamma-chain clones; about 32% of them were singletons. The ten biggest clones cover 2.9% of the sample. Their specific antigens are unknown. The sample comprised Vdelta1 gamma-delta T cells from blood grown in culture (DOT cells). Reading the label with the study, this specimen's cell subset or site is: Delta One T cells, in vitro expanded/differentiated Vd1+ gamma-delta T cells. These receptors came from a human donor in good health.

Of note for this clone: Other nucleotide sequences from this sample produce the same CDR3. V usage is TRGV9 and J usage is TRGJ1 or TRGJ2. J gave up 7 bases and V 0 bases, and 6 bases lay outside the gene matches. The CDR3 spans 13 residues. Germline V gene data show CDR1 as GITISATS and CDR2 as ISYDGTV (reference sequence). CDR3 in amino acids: CALWEVHGYKKLF. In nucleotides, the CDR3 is TGTGCCTTGTGGGAGGTGCATGGCTATAAGAAACTCTTT.

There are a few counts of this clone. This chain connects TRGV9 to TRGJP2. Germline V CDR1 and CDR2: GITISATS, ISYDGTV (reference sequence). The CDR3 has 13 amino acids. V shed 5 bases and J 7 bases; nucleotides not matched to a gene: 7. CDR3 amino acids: CALWVLADWIKTF. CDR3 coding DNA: TGTGCCTTGTGGGTGTTGGCTGATTGGATCAAGACGTTT.

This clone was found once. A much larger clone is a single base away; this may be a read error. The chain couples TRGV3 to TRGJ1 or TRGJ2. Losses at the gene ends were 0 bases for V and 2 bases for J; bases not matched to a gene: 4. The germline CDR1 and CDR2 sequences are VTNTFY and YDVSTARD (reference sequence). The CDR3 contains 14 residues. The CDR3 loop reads CATWDRQYYYKKLF. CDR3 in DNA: TGTGCCACCTGGGACAGGCAGTATTATTATAAGAAACTCTTT.

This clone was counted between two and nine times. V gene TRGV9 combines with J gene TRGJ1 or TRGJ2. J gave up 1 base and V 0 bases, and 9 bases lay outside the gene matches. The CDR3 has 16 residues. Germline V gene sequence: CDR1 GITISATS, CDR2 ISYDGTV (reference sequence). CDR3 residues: CALWEVHRFNYYKKLF. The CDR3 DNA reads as TGTGCCTTGTGGGAGGTGCATAGGTTCAATTATTATAAGAAACTCTTT.

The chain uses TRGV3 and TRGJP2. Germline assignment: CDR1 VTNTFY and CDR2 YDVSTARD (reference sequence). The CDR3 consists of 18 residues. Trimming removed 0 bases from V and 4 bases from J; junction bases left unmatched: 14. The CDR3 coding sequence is TGTGCCACCTGGGACAGGCTGGAAAGGGTTGATAGTGATTGGATCAAGACGTTT. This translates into CATWDRLERVDSDWIKTF.

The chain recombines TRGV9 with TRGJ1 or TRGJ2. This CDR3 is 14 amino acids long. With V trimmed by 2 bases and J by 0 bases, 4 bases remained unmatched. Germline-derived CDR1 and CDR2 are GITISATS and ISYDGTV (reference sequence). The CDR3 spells CALWEAENYYKKLF. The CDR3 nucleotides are TGTGCCTTGTGGGAGGCAGAGAATTATTATAAGAAACTCTTT.

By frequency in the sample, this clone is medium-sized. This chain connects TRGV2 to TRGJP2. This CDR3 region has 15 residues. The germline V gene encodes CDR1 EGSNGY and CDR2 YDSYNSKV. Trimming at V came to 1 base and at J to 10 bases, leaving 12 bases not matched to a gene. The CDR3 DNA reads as TGTGCCACCTGGGACGGACCCCCCTATGTTTGGATCAAGACGTTT. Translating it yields CATWDGPPYVWIKTF.

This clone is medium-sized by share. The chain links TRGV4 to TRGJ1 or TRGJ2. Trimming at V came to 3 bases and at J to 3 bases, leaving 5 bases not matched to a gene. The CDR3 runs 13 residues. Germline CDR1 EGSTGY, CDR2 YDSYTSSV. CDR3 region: CATWDCGYYKKLF. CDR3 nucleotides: TGTGCCACCTGGGATTGTGGTTATTATAAGAAACTCTTT.

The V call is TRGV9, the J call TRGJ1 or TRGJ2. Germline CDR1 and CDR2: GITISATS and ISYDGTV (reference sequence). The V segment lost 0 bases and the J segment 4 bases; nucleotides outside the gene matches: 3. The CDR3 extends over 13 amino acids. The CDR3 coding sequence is TGTGCCTTGTGGGAGGTGAAATATTATAAGAAACTCTTT. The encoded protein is CALWEVKYYKKLF.

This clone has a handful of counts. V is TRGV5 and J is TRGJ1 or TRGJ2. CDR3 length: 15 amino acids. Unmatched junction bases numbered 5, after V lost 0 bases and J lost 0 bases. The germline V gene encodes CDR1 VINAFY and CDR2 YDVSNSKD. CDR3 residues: CATWDRPKNYYKKLF. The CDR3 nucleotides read TGTGCCACCTGGGACAGGCCCAAGAATTATTATAAGAAACTCTTT.

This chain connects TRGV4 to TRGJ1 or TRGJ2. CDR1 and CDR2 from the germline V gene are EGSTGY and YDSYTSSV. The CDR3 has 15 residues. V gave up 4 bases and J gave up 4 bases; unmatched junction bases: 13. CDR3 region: CATWDGPRGYYKKLF. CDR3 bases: TGTGCCACCTGGGACGGACCACGGGGCTATTATAAGAAACTCTTT.

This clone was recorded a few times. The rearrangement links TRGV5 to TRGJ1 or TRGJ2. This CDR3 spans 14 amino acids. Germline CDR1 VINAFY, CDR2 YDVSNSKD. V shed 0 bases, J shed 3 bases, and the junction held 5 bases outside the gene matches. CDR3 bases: TGTGCCACCTGGGACAGGCGCCTTTATTATAAGAAACTCTTT. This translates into CATWDRRLYYKKLF.

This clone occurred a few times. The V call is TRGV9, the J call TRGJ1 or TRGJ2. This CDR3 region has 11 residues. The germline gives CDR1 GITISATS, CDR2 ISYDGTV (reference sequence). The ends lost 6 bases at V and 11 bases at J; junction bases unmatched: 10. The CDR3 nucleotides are TGTGCCTTGTGGTCAGGCCTGCAGAAACTCTTT. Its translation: CALWSGLQKLF.

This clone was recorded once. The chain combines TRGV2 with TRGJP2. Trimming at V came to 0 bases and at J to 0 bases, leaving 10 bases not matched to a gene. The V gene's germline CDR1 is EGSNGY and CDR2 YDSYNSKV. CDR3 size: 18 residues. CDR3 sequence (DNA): TGTGCCACCTGGGACGGGCCAAAGGCCGATAGTAGTGATTGGATCAAGACGTTT. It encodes CATWDGPKADSSDWIKTF.

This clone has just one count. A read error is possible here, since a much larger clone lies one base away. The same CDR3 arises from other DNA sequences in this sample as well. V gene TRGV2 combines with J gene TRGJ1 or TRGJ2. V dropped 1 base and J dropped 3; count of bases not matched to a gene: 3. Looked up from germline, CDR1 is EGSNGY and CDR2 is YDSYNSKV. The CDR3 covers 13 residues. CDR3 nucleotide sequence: TGTGCCACCTGGGACGGCATTTATTATAAGAAACTCTTT. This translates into CATWDGIYYKKLF.